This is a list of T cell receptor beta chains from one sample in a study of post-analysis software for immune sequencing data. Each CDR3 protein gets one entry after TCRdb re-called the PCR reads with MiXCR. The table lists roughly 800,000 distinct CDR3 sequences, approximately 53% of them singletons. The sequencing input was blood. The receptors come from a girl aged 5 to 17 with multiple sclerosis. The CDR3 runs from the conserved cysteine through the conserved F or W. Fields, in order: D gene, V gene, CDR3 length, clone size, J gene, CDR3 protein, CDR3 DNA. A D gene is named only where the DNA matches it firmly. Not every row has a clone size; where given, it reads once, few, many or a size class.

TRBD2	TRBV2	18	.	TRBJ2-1	CASSVRRTSGSSYNEQFF	TGTGCCAGCAGTGTACGGCGGACTAGCGGGAGTTCGTACAATGAGCAGTTCTTC
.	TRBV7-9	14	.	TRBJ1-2	CASSLGSRAYGYTF	TGTGCCAGCAGCTTAGGGAGCCGCGCCTATGGCTACACCTTC
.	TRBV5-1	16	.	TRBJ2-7	CANSLAEVRDDYEQYF	TGCGCCAACAGCTTGGCCGAGGTCAGAGACGACTACGAGCAGTACTTC
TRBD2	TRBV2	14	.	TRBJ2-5	CASRPGLAGETQYF	TGTGCCAGCAGGCCGGGACTAGCGGGTGAGACCCAGTACTTC
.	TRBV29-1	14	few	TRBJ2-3	CSVAGALLLGTQYF	TGCAGCGTTGCGGGGGCGCTTTTACTAGGTACGCAGTATTTT
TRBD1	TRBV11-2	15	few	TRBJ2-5	CASSSGQGPWETQYF	TGTGCCAGCAGCTCAGGACAGGGGCCCTGGGAGACCCAGTACTTC
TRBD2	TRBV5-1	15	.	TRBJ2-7	CASSTDLAGGGEQYF	TGCGCCAGCAGCACTGACCTAGCGGGAGGCGGCGAGCAGTACTTC
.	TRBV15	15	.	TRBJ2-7	CATSGRGSGATRQYF	TGTGCCACCAGCGGTCGGGGTAGCGGAGCTACGAGACAGTACTTC
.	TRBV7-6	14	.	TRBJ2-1	CASTYRRQAGEQFF	TGTGCCAGCACTTACCGAAGACAGGCTGGTGAGCAGTTCTTC
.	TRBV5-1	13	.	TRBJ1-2	CASSLDSAYGYTF	TGCGCCAGCAGCTTGGACTCAGCCTATGGCTACACCTTC
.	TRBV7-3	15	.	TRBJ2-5	CASSLGSGAQETQYF	TGTGCCAGCAGCTTAGGTTCAGGGGCGCAAGAGACCCAGTACTTC
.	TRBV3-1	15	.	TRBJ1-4	CASSQEGLFNEKLFF	TGTGCCAGCAGCCAAGAGGGACTGTTTAATGAAAAACTGTTTTTT
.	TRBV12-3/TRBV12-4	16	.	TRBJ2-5	CASSLMLADRQETQYF	TGTGCCAGCAGTTTAATGTTAGCGGATCGTCAAGAGACCCAGTACTTC
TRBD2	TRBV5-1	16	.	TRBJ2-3	CASSRHLAAGADTQYF	TGCGCCAGCAGCCGACATCTAGCGGCGGGGGCAGATACGCAGTATTTT
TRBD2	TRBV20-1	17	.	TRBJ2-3	CSARDRRLAGYTDTQYF	TGCAGTGCTAGAGATAGGCGCCTAGCGGGATACACAGATACGCAGTATTTT
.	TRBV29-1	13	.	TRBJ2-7	CSVGGALSYEQYF	TGCAGCGTTGGGGGGGCGCTATCCTACGAGCAGTACTTC
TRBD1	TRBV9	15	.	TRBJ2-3	CASSGTGVSTDTQYF	TGTGCCAGCAGCGGGACAGGCGTTAGCACAGATACGCAGTATTTT
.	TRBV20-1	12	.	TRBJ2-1	CSARNSYNEQFF	TGCAGTGCTAGAAATTCCTACAATGAGCAGTTCTTC
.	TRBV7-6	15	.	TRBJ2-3	CASTKTGTRIDTQYF	TGTGCCAGCACGAAAACGGGAACCCGCATTGATACGCAGTATTTT
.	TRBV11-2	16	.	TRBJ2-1	CASSSVDLGGRNEQFF	TGTGCCAGCAGCTCTGTGGATCTCGGCGGGCGGAATGAGCAGTTCTTC
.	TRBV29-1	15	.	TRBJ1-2	CSVSPRQDTNYGYTF	TGCAGCGTTTCTCCCCGACAGGACACTAACTATGGCTACACCTTC
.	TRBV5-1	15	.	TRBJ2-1	CASSPDRNPYNEQFF	TGCGCCAGCAGCCCCGACAGAAATCCCTACAATGAGCAGTTCTTC
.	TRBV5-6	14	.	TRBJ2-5	CASSLGAEGGTQYF	TGTGCCAGCAGCTTGGGCGCCGAGGGAGGGACCCAGTACTTC
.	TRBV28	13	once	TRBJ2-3	CAGRRAGTDTQYF	TGTGCCGGCCGGAGGGCGGGCACAGATACGCAGTATTTT
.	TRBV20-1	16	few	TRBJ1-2	CSARGVPQTYRYGYTF	TGCAGTGCTAGAGGGGTCCCGCAAACATACCGCTATGGCTACACCTTC
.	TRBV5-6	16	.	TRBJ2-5	CASSSPPGKGGETQYF	TGTGCCAGCAGCTCCCCCCCGGGAAAAGGCGGAGAGACCCAGTACTTC
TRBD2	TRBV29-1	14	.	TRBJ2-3	CSVGRAGIKDTQYF	TGCAGCGTTGGCAGAGCGGGGATAAAGGATACGCAGTATTTT
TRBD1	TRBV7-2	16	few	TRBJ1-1	CASSTPLTGVNTEAFF	TGTGCCAGCAGCACTCCACTTACAGGGGTGAACACTGAAGCTTTCTTT
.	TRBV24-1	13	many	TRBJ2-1	CATSDADPNEQFF	TGTGCCACCAGTGACGCCGACCCCAATGAGCAGTTCTTC
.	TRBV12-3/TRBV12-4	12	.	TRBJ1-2	CASTIGGYGYTF	TGTGCCAGCACCATCGGGGGCTATGGCTACACCTTC
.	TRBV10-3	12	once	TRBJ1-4	CATGTVNEKLFF	TGTGCCACCGGGACGGTTAATGAAAAACTGTTTTTT
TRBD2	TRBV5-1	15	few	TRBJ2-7	CASSLSGGLSYEQYF	TGTGCCAGCAGCTTGAGCGGGGGCCTCTCCTACGAGCAGTACTTC
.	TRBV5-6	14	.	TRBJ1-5	CASSLAGNNQPQHF	TGTGCCAGCAGCTTGGCAGGAAACAATCAGCCCCAGCATTTT
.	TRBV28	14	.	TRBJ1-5	CASSLRGALQPQHF	TGTGCCAGCAGTTTAAGGGGGGCGCTTCAGCCCCAGCATTTT
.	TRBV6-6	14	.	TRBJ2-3	CASSYHQNTDTQYF	TGTGCCAGCAGTTACCACCAGAACACAGATACGCAGTATTTT
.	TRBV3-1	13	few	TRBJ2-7	CASSQAGVYEQYF	TGTGCCAGCAGCCAAGCGGGAGTCTACGAGCAGTACTTC
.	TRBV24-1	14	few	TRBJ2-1	CATSDPTRVHEQFF	TGTGCCACCAGTGATCCGACTAGGGTCCATGAGCAGTTCTTC
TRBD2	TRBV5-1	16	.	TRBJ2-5	CASSLLGLAGIETQYF	TGCGCCAGCAGCTTGCTGGGACTAGCGGGGATAGAGACCCAGTACTTC
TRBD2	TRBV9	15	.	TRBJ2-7	CASSVSGRPTYEQYF	TGTGCCAGCAGTGTTAGCGGGAGGCCGACCTACGAGCAGTACTTC
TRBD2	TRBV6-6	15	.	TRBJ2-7	CASSSSGTRSYEQYF	TGTGCCAGCAGCTCTAGCGGGACCAGATCCTACGAGCAGTACTTC
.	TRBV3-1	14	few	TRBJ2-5	CASSQLSLQETQYF	TGTGCCAGCAGCCAACTCAGCCTCCAAGAGACCCAGTACTTC
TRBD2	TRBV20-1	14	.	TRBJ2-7	CSAREASGRNEQYF	TGCAGTGCTAGAGAGGCTAGCGGGAGAAACGAGCAGTACTTC
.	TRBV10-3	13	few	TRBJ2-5	CAIRGRVQETQYF	TGTGCCATCCGGGGTCGGGTGCAAGAGACCCAGTACTTC
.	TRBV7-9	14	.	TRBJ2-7	CASSPTTDSYEQYF	TGTGCCAGCAGTCCTACGACGGATTCCTACGAGCAGTACTTC
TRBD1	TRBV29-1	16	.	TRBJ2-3	CSVAGTGTGGADTQYF	TGCAGCGTTGCAGGCACCGGGACAGGGGGCGCAGATACGCAGTATTTT
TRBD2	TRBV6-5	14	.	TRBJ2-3	CASSPPGTSRVEYF	TGTGCCAGCAGTCCCCCCGGGACTAGCCGAGTGGAGTATTTT
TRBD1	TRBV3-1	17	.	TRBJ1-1	CASSRLPGQGGDTEAFF	TGTGCCAGCAGCCGGCTCCCGGGACAGGGGGGAGACACTGAAGCTTTCTTT
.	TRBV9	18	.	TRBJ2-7	CASSATPWAGPLTYEQYF	TGTGCCAGCAGTGCCACCCCCTGGGCGGGACCGTTGACCTACGAGCAGTACTTC
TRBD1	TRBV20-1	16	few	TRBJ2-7	CSARDPATGGSSEQYF	TGCAGTGCTAGAGATCCGGCCACAGGGGGCTCCTCCGAGCAGTACTTC
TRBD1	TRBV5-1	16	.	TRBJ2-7	CASSVTGGDGSYEQYF	TGCGCCAGCAGCGTAACAGGGGGCGACGGATCCTACGAGCAGTACTTC
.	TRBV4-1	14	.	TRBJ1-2	CASSQDQARTGYTF	TGCGCCAGCAGCCAAGATCAGGCACGAACGGGCTACACCTTC
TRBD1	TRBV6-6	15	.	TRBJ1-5	CASSYGRGINQPQHF	TGTGCCAGCAGTTACGGCAGGGGGATTAATCAGCCCCAGCATTTT
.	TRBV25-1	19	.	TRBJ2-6	CASSEPTGPLHSGANVLTF	TGTGCCAGCAGTGAACCCACGGGACCACTCCACTCTGGGGCCAACGTCCTGACTTTC
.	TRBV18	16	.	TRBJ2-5	CASLSIGSGSRETQYF	TGTGCCAGCTTATCCATCGGCTCGGGGTCAAGGGAGACCCAGTACTTC